This is a list of T cell receptor beta chains from one sample in a study of tumor and adjacent non-tumor tissue in lung cancer. From the multiplex PCR reads, TCRdb called clonotypes with MiXCR, one entry per CDR3 protein. The sample records approximately 90,000 distinct CDR3 sequences, around two thirds being singletons. The source material was lung tumor tissue. The receptors shown here come from an older man with non-small cell lung cancer. Both conserved end residues are part of each CDR3.

j_gene | v_gene | CDR3aa
NA | TRBV12-3/TRBV12-4 | CASSLTAAGTDTQHF
TRBJ1-2 | TRBV10-1 | CVSSRQQYGYTF
TRBJ1-5 | TRBV4-1 | CASNQGVGTQNQPQHF
TRBJ1-5 | TRBV5-4 | CASSLDNQHQHF
TRBJ2-5 | TRBV11-2 | CASTPCQETQYF
TRBJ2-4 | TRBV29-1 | CSVQGPGQGVFLAKNIQYF
TRBJ2-2 | TRBV12-3/TRBV12-4 | CVNSPLILRGELFF
TRBJ2-3 | TRBV18 | CASSPPVTDTQYF
TRBJ2-4 | TRBV20-1 | CSARDWLREILAKNIQYF
TRBJ2-5 | TRBV5-1 | CASSLMGLANQETQYF
TRBJ2-3 | TRBV11-2 | CASSAGLGSANTWYF
TRBJ2-1 | TRBV5-1 | CASSPGPSPGQFF
TRBJ2-1 | TRBV11-3 | CASSLDGGGEQFF
NA | TRBV11-1 | CASSPDRGPDTQHF
TRBJ2-2 | TRBV11-1 | CASSSGLAGGRSPGGLFF